The source of this T cell receptor beta chain is a study of blood T cell repertoires in COVID-19. Individuals aged 18 to 89 years were recruited from 24 US areas. This CDR3 has 16 residues. The germline V gene encodes CDR1 PRHDT and CDR2 FYEKMQ (reference sequence). Trimming cost V 4 bases and J 4 bases, with 20 bases left between them. Authors' processing steps: Using reference gene primer amplification, nucleated cell counts were estimated. Repertoires were generated with immunoSEQ multiplex PCR, while TCRdb's copy carries only in-frame clones and drops some. From that table come the V and J calls and clone size; the DNA was used to work out D and trimming. The profile covers almost 400,000 clones, with over 85% appearing a single time and about 1.8% taken by the ten largest.

Sequenced material: PBMCs or T cells enriched from blood (not recorded which). The chain employs TRBV13 and TRBJ2-7; tentatively, D is TRBD1 (7 bases). This TCR came from a woman between 25 and 40 years old who had recovered from COVID-19. As DNA, the CDR3 is TGTGCCAGCAGCTCCTCTGCGGGACAGTCTCGGTACGAGCAGTACTTC. This translates into CASSSSAGQSRYEQYF.